These 5 T cell receptor beta chains originate from one sample sequenced in a study of identical twins. MiXCR, applied by TCRdb to the 5' RACE reads, yields one record per CDR3 protein. The data contain about 520,000 distinct CDR3 sequences, approximately 22% of them singletons. These data were also reused for a study on T cells expressing NK-cell markers.

The sequencing input was CD4+ T cells sorted from blood. These receptors all come from a woman aged 18-29 years in good health.

This clonotype was seen repeatedly, ten times or more. The chain joins TRBV12-3 or TRBV12-4 to TRBJ2-7; 10 bases line up with TRBD2. The CDR3 consists of 15 residues. Unmatched junction bases numbered 12, after V lost 6 bases and J lost 7 bases. CDR3 region: CASRTTSGMVFEQYF. CDR3 DNA: TGTGCCAGCAGAACTACTAGCGGGATGGTGTTTGAGCAGTACTTC.

This clonotype was detected only once. This chain links TRBV28 with TRBJ2-7; 9 positions agree with TRBD1. Germline V CDR1 and CDR2: MDHEN, SYDVKM. After removal of 3 bases from V and 5 bases from J, the junction contained 8 bases not matched to a gene. The CDR3 is 15 amino acids. CDR3 DNA sequence: TGTGCCAGCAGTTTTTCCGGGACAGGGTTTCACGAGCAGTACTTC. Translating it yields CASSFSGTGFHEQYF.

Only a few counts were recorded for this clonotype. The chain links TRBV6-1 to TRBJ2-2, with 8 bases lining up with TRBD2. The J segment lost 6 bases and the V segment lost 9 bases, leaving 9 bases of the junction unmatched. CDR1 and CDR2 from the germline V gene are MNHNS and SASEGT. The CDR3 is made up of 14 amino acids. The CDR3 loop is CASQGLAGAGELFF. The CDR3 coding sequence is TGTGCCAGTCAGGGGCTAGCGGGCGCCGGGGAGCTGTTTTTT.

This clonotype turned up a few times. The V and J genes are TRBV10-3 and TRBJ1-2; D gene ambiguous. CDR3 length equals 13 residues. Per germline, CDR1 ENHRY and CDR2 SYGVKD. V was clipped by 5 bases and J by 4 bases, with 11 bases between them. Here the CDR3 DNA reads TGTGCCATCAGTTCCGGACGGACCTATGGCTACACCTTC. Its protein product is CAISSGRTYGYTF.

This clonotype showed up just a few times. The chain joins TRBV29-1 to TRBJ2-7; possibly TRBD1 for D (6 bases). The germline gives CDR1 SQVTM, CDR2 ANQGSEA. The CDR3 totals 15 residues. V lost 6 bases, J lost 5 bases, and 23 bases lay in between. CDR3 bases: TGCAGCGTCAGGGTCGGCCAGGGGCTTTCTGACGAGCAGTACTTC. This translates into CSVRVGQGLSDEQYF.